The present T cell receptor (beta chain) was sequenced within a study of blood T cell repertoires in COVID-19. The CDR3 is made up of 14 amino acids. Per the germline V gene, CDR1 is ENHRY and CDR2 is SYGVKD. V lost 5 bases to trimming and J lost 0 bases, with 10 bases between them. Generated by immunoSEQ multiplex PCR, the TCRdb table keeps only in-frame clones and is missing some. Among approximately 400,000 clones listed, approximately 93% were seen once. The TCR sequence derives from a middle-aged woman who had been exposed to COVID-19. The chain uses TRBV10-3 and TRBJ1-1; maybe TRBD1 (6 bases). The sequenced material came from PBMCs or T cells enriched from blood (not recorded which). The CDR3 DNA is TGTGCCATCAGTTCCGGGACACTGAACACTGAAGCTTTCTTT. This encodes CAISSGTLNTEAFF.